The next 20 T cell receptor beta chains were all read from a single sample in a study of blood T cell repertoires in COVID-19 (dated by TCRdb to 2018 to 2020). The library was obtained by the immunoSEQ multiplex PCR assay. TCRdb limited this immuneACCESS table to in-frame rearrangements with V and J called. A share of clones is missing; checked studies link under half to unresolved V genes, and the rest is unexplained. The sample includes about 260,000 clones, with just under 85% observed a single time. The top ten hold under 2% of the sample. What was sequenced was peripheral blood. Source of these receptors: a woman at least 80 years old with acute or convalescent COVID-19.

The rearrangement uses TRBV7-2 and TRBJ1-4, with TRBD1 as a possible D gene (6 bases). V was pared by 5 bases and J by 8 bases, with 18 bases between. This CDR3 has 15 residues. Germline-derived CDR1 and CDR2 are SGHTA and FQGNSA. CDR3 coding DNA: TGTGCCAGCAGCCACCGACCCCTTACAGGGGAAAAACTGTTTTTT. Translation gives CASSHRPLTGEKLFF.

This rearrangement joins TRBV5-1 to TRBJ2-1, with TRBD2 matching over 11 bases. Germline V gives CDR1 SGHRS, CDR2 YFSETQ. This CDR3 is 16 amino acids long. V dropped 1 base and J dropped 0; count of bases not matched to a gene: 0. CDR3 protein: CASSLTSGSSYNEQFF. CDR3 nucleotides: TGCGCCAGCAGCTTGACTAGCGGGAGCTCCTACAATGAGCAGTTCTTC.

In its sample, this clone was seen once. The CDR3 protein is CASSSQMYEKLFF. The CDR3 coding sequence is TGTGCCAGCAGCTCTCAGATGTATGAAAAACTGTTTTTT. The chain recombines TRBV11-2 with TRBJ1-4; D is uncertain. CDR1 and CDR2 (germline): SGHAT, FQNNGV. V lost 4 bases and J 6 bases, leaving 9 bases between the germline ends. The CDR3 totals 13 residues.

The chain combines TRBV19 with TRBJ2-7; 10 bases map to TRBD1. Germline CDR1 LNHDA, CDR2 SQIVND (reference sequence). The J segment lost 1 base and the V segment lost 7 bases, leaving 7 bases of the junction unmatched. The CDR3 sequence is 15 residues long. The CDR3 coding sequence is TGTGCCAGTAAGGCTGGGGACAGGGGTTCCTACGAGCAGTACTTC. Protein product: CASKAGDRGSYEQYF.

V and J are TRBV4-2 and TRBJ2-5; TRBD2 matches at 10 bases. The CDR3 loop spans 15 amino acids. Per the germline V gene, CDR1 is LGHNA and CDR2 is YNFKEQ. The trim removed 5 bases at V and 4 bases at J, leaving 7 bases unmatched. CDR3 coding DNA: TGTGCCAGCAGCTCTAGCGGGAGTGCCGGAGAGACCCAGTACTTC. Its translation: CASSSSGSAGETQYF.

The chain links TRBV7-2 to TRBJ2-3; 15 nucleotides align to TRBD2. CDR3 length: 16 residues. Trimming at V came to 5 bases and at J to 4 bases, leaving 4 bases not matched to a gene. Germline V gene lookup returns CDR1 SGHTA and CDR2 FQGNSA. As DNA, the CDR3 is TGTGCCAGCAGCCGGACTAGCGGGGGGGCCTCAGATACGCAGTATTTT. This sequence encodes CASSRTSGGASDTQYF.

The chain joins TRBV9 to TRBJ1-2; 8 bases agree with TRBD1. Germline CDR1 reads SGDLS; CDR2 reads YYNGEE. The V and J ends lost 0 bases and 8 bases, in that order; junction bases with no gene match: 9. The CDR3 has 15 residues. Here the CDR3 DNA reads TGTGCCAGCAGCGTAGCCGACAGGGGAGGTTGGGGCTACACCTTC. Translated: CASSVADRGGWGYTF.

This clone was seen a few times. V and J are TRBV28 and TRBJ1-1; D is perhaps TRBD1 (6 bases). Germline CDR1 is MDHEN and CDR2 is SYDVKM. CDR3 length: 16 amino acids. Trimming stripped 1 base from V and 0 bases from J, with 12 bases between. The CDR3 DNA reads as TGTGCCAGCAGTTTATTAGGGGGGGCCCTGAACACTGAAGCTTTCTTT. Protein sequence: CASSLLGGALNTEAFF.

This clone came up once. The chain is built from TRBV9 and TRBJ1-2, with a weak D call TRBD1 (5 bases). In germline, CDR1 is SGDLS, CDR2 YYNGEE. V was shortened by 5 bases and J by 4 bases, with 12 bases between the two germline ends. There are 13 residues in the CDR3. The CDR3 sequence is CASRGRGGYGYTF. The CDR3 nucleotides are TGTGCCAGCAGGGGGCGGGGAGGCTATGGCTACACCTTC.

This clone was counted only a few times. The V gene is TRBV9, the J gene TRBJ2-1; 7 bases map to TRBD2. Losses at the gene ends were 2 bases for V and 9 bases for J; bases not matched to a gene: 11. The CDR3 has 15 residues. CDR1 is SGDLS and CDR2 is YYNGEE in the germline V gene. CDR3 nucleotides: TGTGCCAGCAGCGTGGGTGGACTAGAAGCGGGTGAGCAGTTCTTC. It encodes CASSVGGLEAGEQFF.

This clone appeared once. The rearrangement joins TRBV6-8 to TRBJ2-7, with D possibly matching TRBD1 (6 bases). The CDR3 has 13 amino acids. V was trimmed by 7 bases and J by 0 bases, leaving 10 bases between them. Germline lookup yields CDR1 MNHGY and CDR2 SAAAGT. The CDR3 DNA is TGTGCCAGCAAGGACAGTAGCTCCTACGAGCAGTACTTC. Translated: CASKDSSSYEQYF.

The rearrangement joins TRBV5-1 to TRBJ1-4; D unclear. CDR1 SGHRS and CDR2 YFSETQ come from the germline V gene. V shed 0 bases and J shed 5 bases, with 8 bases lying between them. The CDR3 sequence is 14 residues long. The DNA of the CDR3 is TGCGCCAGCAGCTTGGAGGCGGTGAATGAAAAACTGTTTTTT. This codes for CASSLEAVNEKLFF.

The count of this clone is one. The rearrangement joins TRBV6-1 to TRBJ1-2; TRBD1 is a possible D gene (6 bases). The germline V and J ends were trimmed by 3 bases and 2 bases, with 13 bases remaining between them. The CDR3 runs to 15 residues. Germline values: CDR1 MNHNS, CDR2 SASEGT. For the CDR3, the DNA is TGTGCCAGCAGTGATCAGGGGCCGGACAACTATGGCTACACCTTC. Protein: CASSDQGPDNYGYTF.

V and J are TRBV5-4 and TRBJ1-2; D gene ambiguous. The CDR3 is made up of 13 amino acids. V dropped 0 bases and J dropped 7 bases, with 10 bases sitting between them. Germline lookup yields CDR1 SGHNT and CDR2 YYREEE (reference sequence). The CDR3 DNA sequence: TGTGCCAGCAGCTTGGCCCTCGGGGTTGGCTACACCTTC. It translates to CASSLALGVGYTF.

CDR3 residues: CASSVEGGTSIGHNEQFF. CDR3 nucleotide sequence: TGTGCCAGCAGCGTAGAGGGCGGGACTAGCATTGGCCACAATGAGCAGTTCTTC. This chain uses TRBV9 with TRBJ2-1; 9 nucleotides match TRBD2. The germline V gene encodes CDR1 SGDLS and CDR2 YYNGEE. The trim removed 0 bases at V and 5 bases at J, leaving 12 bases unmatched. This CDR3 contains 18 residues.

The chain employs TRBV14 and TRBJ2-1; 7 bases line up with TRBD2. The length of the CDR3 is 14 residues. CDR1 and CDR2 (germline): SGHDN, FVKESK. After removal of 4 bases from V and 9 bases from J, the junction contained 9 bases not matched to a gene. CDR3 nucleotide sequence: TGTGCCAGCAGCCGAGGCACAGCGGGAAGTGAGCAGTTCTTC. As protein: CASSRGTAGSEQFF.

V usage is TRBV27 and J usage is TRBJ2-2; D is possibly TRBD1 (5 bases). There are 14 residues in the CDR3. CDR1 and CDR2 (germline): MNHEY, SMNVEV (reference sequence). Deletions cut 1 base from V and 7 bases from J, with 10 bases between. In nucleotides, the CDR3 is TGTGCCAGCAGTTTATGGCAGGGCGGCGGGGAGCTGTTTTTT. Its protein product is CASSLWQGGGELFF.

The V gene is TRBV18, the J gene TRBJ1-2, with D perhaps matching TRBD1 (5 bases). CDR3 length: 12 residues. Trimming pared 4 bases from V and 7 bases from J, leaving 10 bases between. Germline V CDR1 and CDR2: KGHSH, LQKENI. The CDR3 nucleotides are TGTGCCAGCTCACTCGGGGGTTTTGGCTACACCTTC. Translation gives CASSLGGFGYTF.

This sequence joins TRBV9 and TRBJ1-4, with TRBD1 matching 8 bases. The CDR3 runs to 17 residues. The germline gives CDR1 SGDLS, CDR2 YYNGEE. J was trimmed by 4 bases and V by 4 bases; bases with no gene match: 12. Here the CDR3 DNA reads TGTGCCAGCAGCAACATAGGACAGGGAGAGAGTAATGAAAAACTGTTTTTT. Residues: CASSNIGQGESNEKLFF.

This chain connects TRBV2 to TRBJ2-1; D might be TRBD1 (6 bases). The CDR3 extends over 13 amino acids. V was pared by 1 base and J by 12 bases, with 13 bases between. Germline V lookup: CDR1 SNHLY, CDR2 FYNNEI. The CDR3 bases are TGTGCCAGCAGTGAAGGAACAGGGATGTTGCAGTTCTTC. Its protein is CASSEGTGMLQFF.